This TCR beta chain was identified in a study of identical twins. Overall study findings and caveats: The abundant beta clonotypes from cord blood had fewer insertions, and memory repertoires had none of this. Cross-sectional statistical analysis was relied on for the conclusions, without the same donors being followed. Modeled out-of-frame TCR alpha sharing in monozygotic twins fell below observed levels.

Many counts were recorded for this clonotype. The antigen is not known. Addition of a universal primer site occurred through template switching, and cDNA carried unique molecular identifiers. TCRdb fed the 5' RACE reads into MiXCR, producing one record per CDR3 protein. This sample has 200,000 to 250,000 distinct CDR3 sequences, with around 15% found just once. V was clipped by 3 bases and J by 1 base, with 12 bases between them. The CDR3 sequence is 16 residues long. Germline CDR1 reads MDHEN; CDR2 reads SYDVKM. The sequenced sample was memory (CD45RO+) T cells sorted from blood. The chain employs TRBV28 and TRBJ2-2; D ambiguous. This clonotype originated in a young woman in good health. The CDR3 nucleotides read TGTGCCAGCAGTTTTTCGGGTTTGGGGAACACCGGGGAGCTGTTTTTT. Translating it yields CASSFSGLGNTGELFF.